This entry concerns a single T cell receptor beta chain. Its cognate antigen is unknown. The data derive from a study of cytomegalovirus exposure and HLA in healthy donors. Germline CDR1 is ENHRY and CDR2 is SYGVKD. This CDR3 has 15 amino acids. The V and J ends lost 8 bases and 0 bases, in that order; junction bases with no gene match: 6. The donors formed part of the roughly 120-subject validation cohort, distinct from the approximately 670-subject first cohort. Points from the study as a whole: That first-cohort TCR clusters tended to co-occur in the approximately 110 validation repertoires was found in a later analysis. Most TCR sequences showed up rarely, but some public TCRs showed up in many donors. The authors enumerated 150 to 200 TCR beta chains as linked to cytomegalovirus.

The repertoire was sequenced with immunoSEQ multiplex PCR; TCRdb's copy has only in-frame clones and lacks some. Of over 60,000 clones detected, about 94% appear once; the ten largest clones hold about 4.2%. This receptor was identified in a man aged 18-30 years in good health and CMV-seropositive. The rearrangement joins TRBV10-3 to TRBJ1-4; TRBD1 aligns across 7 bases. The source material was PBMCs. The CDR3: CAISQGGATNEKLFF. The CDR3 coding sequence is TGTGCCATCTCGCAGGGGGGAGCAACTAATGAAAAACTGTTTTTT.